This T cell receptor beta chain was identified during a study of shared clonotypes between healthy human individuals. This clone was seen once. What it recognizes is unknown. Whole-study results and caveats: Generation probabilities of non-shared clonotypes were lower (relative to those shared by all four donors).

After removal of 0 bases from V and 2 bases from J, the junction contained 10 bases not matched to a gene. Germline lookup yields CDR1 SGHRS and CDR2 YFSETQ. The CDR3 runs 19 residues. As defined, naive CD8 cells were CD45RO-negative and positively selected for CCR7, with terminally differentiated effector memory CD45RA+ cells excluded. Clones were sequenced by immunoSEQ multiplex PCR, and TCRdb holds only the in-frame ones, with some missing. Of roughly 1,800,000 clones listed, around 96% are singletons. This chain links TRBV5-1 with TRBJ2-7; the match to TRBD2 covers 14 bases. The material sequenced was naive CD8+ T cells sorted from blood. The TCR comes from a man aged 18 to 30 in good health. CDR3 DNA: TGCGCCAGCAGCTTGGAGGGGGGACTAGCGGGAGTAAGAACCTACGAGCAGTACTTC. Translating gives CASSLEGGLAGVRTYEQYF.